The 16 T cell receptor beta chains reported below all come from one sample, sequenced in a study of control samples from healthy donors and cancer patients. Clones were sequenced by immunoSEQ multiplex PCR, and TCRdb holds only the in-frame ones, with some missing. Found here are about 120,000 clones, approximately 87% of them singletons; the top ten hold roughly 12%. Sequenced sample: blood. Receptor source: a man aged 30-40 years in good health.

V usage is TRBV10-2 and J usage is TRBJ1-5; maybe TRBD1 (5 bases). CDR3 length: 20 amino acids. V lost 1 base, J lost 1 base, and 23 bases lay in between. The germline V gene has CDR1 WSHSY and CDR2 SAAADI. The CDR3 DNA is TGCGCCAGCAGTGAGTACCCTATCCAGGGATTAAGAGGGAGCAATCAGCCCCAGCATTTT. Translation: CASSEYPIQGLRGSNQPQHF.

The rearrangement links TRBV10-1 to TRBJ1-1; D perhaps matches TRBD1 (6 bases). Trimming took 6 bases from V and 3 from J, leaving 11 bases between them. The CDR3 runs to 13 residues. Germline assignment: CDR1 WNHNN and CDR2 SYGVQD (reference sequence). The CDR3 region is CASSRQADTEAFF. The CDR3 coding sequence is TGCGCCAGCAGCAGACAGGCGGACACTGAAGCTTTCTTT.

V is TRBV30 and J is TRBJ2-5, with a possible D match to TRBD2 (5 bases). The germline CDR1 and CDR2 sequences are GTSNPN and SVGIG (reference sequence). The CDR3 consists of 15 residues. V lost 1 base and J lost 5, with 17 bases in between. Here the CDR3 DNA reads TGTGCCTGGAGTGGAGGTGAAGGCCCGGGGGAGACCCAGTACTTC. Its translation: CAWSGGEGPGETQYF.

This clone was detected only once. The chain employs TRBV7-9 and TRBJ2-2; D is possibly TRBD2 (5 bases). Trimming removed 5 bases from V and 2 bases from J, with 12 bases in between. The CDR3 length is 15 residues. Germline V gene lookup returns CDR1 SEHNR and CDR2 FQNEAQ (reference sequence). The CDR3 nucleotides read TGTGCCAGCAGCATTAGGCGGGTTAACACCGGGGAGCTGTTTTTT. It translates to CASSIRRVNTGELFF.

The chain links TRBV19 to TRBJ1-4; 7 nucleotides match TRBD1. After removal of 1 base from V and 7 bases from J, the junction contained 9 bases not matched to a gene. Per the germline V gene, CDR1 is LNHDA and CDR2 is SQIVND (reference sequence). There are 16 residues in the CDR3. CDR3 loop: CASSIVTGTAGEKLFF. The CDR3, as DNA: TGTGCCAGTAGTATAGTGACCGGGACAGCCGGTGAAAAACTGTTTTTT.

This chain connects TRBV18 to TRBJ1-5; no definite D call. V lost 5 bases and J lost 2, with 16 bases in between. The CDR3 runs 16 residues. Germline CDR1 reads KGHSH; CDR2 reads LQKENI. The CDR3 bases are TGTGCCAGCTCATCAACTAAGGGTAAACGCAATCAGCCCCAGCATTTT. This encodes CASSSTKGKRNQPQHF.

The chain recombines TRBV5-6 with TRBJ1-1; TRBD1 agrees at 8 bases. With V trimmed by 0 bases and J by 0 bases, 4 bases remained unmatched. Looked up from germline, CDR1 is SGHDT and CDR2 is YYEEEE. There are 16 residues in the CDR3. The CDR3 protein is CASSLAGQGMNTEAFF. CDR3 in DNA: TGTGCCAGCAGCTTGGCCGGACAGGGAATGAACACTGAAGCTTTCTTT.

J is TRBJ1-5 and V is TRBV18; tentative D call: TRBD1 (6 bases). The CDR3 has 14 residues. Germline CDR1 and CDR2: KGHSH and LQKENI. Trimming cost V 4 bases and J 1 base, with 8 bases left between them. CDR3 sequence (DNA): TGTGCCAGCTCACGGGACAAAAGCAATCAGCCCCAGCATTTT. Protein product: CASSRDKSNQPQHF. The full variable domain, rest sourced from reference TRBV18 and TRBJ1-5, is NAGVMQNPRHLVRRRGQEARLRCSPMKGHSHVYWYRQLPEEGLKFMVYLQKENIIDESGMPKERFSAEFPKEGPSILRIQQVVRGDSAAYFCASSRDKSNQPQHFGDGTRLSIL.

The genes are TRBV12-5 and TRBJ2-1; 13 nucleotides match TRBD2. The V gene's germline CDR1 is LGHNT and CDR2 FRNRAP. The CDR3 contains 17 residues. The ends lost 4 bases at V and 7 bases at J; junction bases unmatched: 10. The CDR3 loop reads CASGSGTSGAFGNEQFF. The CDR3 bases are TGTGCTAGTGGTTCCGGGACTAGCGGGGCGTTCGGGAATGAGCAGTTCTTC.

The chain joins TRBV3-1 (or the pseudogene TRBV3-2) to TRBJ1-1; unclear D gene. Germline V CDR1 and CDR2: LGHDT, YNNKEL (reference sequence). The CDR3 extends over 12 amino acids. The germline V and J ends were trimmed by 2 bases and 2 bases, with 3 bases remaining between them. The CDR3 region is CASSQPNTEAFF. The CDR3, as DNA: TGTGCCAGCAGCCAACCTAACACTGAAGCTTTCTTT.

This rearrangement joins TRBV29-1 to TRBJ1-1, with TRBD1 matching 7 bases. Trimming at V came to 5 bases and at J to 4 bases, leaving 4 bases not matched to a gene. In germline, CDR1 is SQVTM, CDR2 ANQGSEA. The length of the CDR3 is 12 residues. DNA for the CDR3: TGCAGCGTTCAAAACAGGGGCACTGAAGCTTTCTTT. It translates to CSVQNRGTEAFF. Based on the CDR3 plus reference TRBV29-1 and TRBJ1-1, the full variable domain is SAVISQKPSRDICQRGTSLTIQCQVDSQVTMMFWYRQQPGQSLTLIATANQGSEATYESGFVIDKFPISRPNLTFSTLTVSNMSPEDSSIYLCSVQNRGTEAFFGQGTRLTVV.

The CDR3 DNA follows: TGTGCCAGCAGCGCGGGCCGGAACTATGGCTACACCTTC. It translates to CASSAGRNYGYTF. V usage is TRBV7-9 and J usage is TRBJ1-2, with D unresolved. V lost 5 bases, J lost 2 bases, and 9 bases lay in between. In germline, CDR1 is SEHNR, CDR2 FQNEAQ (reference sequence). The CDR3 spans 13 residues.

V usage is TRBV6-1 and J usage is TRBJ1-2, with D perhaps TRBD1 (5 bases). The germline gives CDR1 MNHNS, CDR2 SASEGT. V gave up 4 bases and J gave up 4 bases, with 19 bases separating them. The CDR3 is 16 residues long. The CDR3 loop is CASSGNFGTHLYGYTF. CDR3 DNA sequence: TGTGCCAGCAGTGGGAATTTCGGGACCCACCTCTATGGCTACACCTTC.

V gene TRBV11-3 combines with J gene TRBJ1-1; D possibly corresponds to TRBD1 (5 bases). The CDR3 totals 13 residues. V dropped 5 bases and J dropped 5 bases, with 12 bases sitting between them. The germline CDR1 and CDR2 sequences are SGHNT and YENEEA. CDR3 residues: CASSPGTRTEAFF. DNA of the CDR3: TGTGCCAGCAGCCCTGGGACGAGAACTGAAGCTTTCTTT.

The chain has TRBV19 and TRBJ1-2; 9 bases map to TRBD1. CDR3 length equals 17 residues. V shed 0 bases and J 6 bases; nucleotides not matched to a gene: 11. Germline assignment: CDR1 LNHDA and CDR2 SQIVND (reference sequence). CDR3 loop: CASSIDLRGQGIDGYTF. CDR3 bases: TGTGCCAGTAGTATAGATCTACGGGGACAGGGCATCGATGGCTACACCTTC.

As DNA, the CDR3 is TGTGCCAGCAGAAAGACTAGCGGGGGTTCGAATGAGCAGTTCTTC. As protein: CASRKTSGGSNEQFF. This rearrangement joins TRBV6-4 to TRBJ2-1; 12 positions match TRBD2. Germline CDR1 reads MRHNA; CDR2 reads SNTAGT. J was trimmed by 7 bases and V by 6 bases; bases with no gene match: 7. The CDR3 has 15 residues.